A single TCR beta chain is shown here with its context. This sample stems from a study of T-cell memory formation after mild COVID-19. It was 5'RACE with constant-segment primers that produced the TCR alpha and TCR beta cDNA libraries, which carried sample barcodes and UMIs. TCRdb passed the 5' RACE reads through MiXCR, listing each CDR3 protein once. This sample yields hundreds of thousands of distinct CDR3 sequences, of which approximately 15% are seen a single time; approximately 21% belongs to the top ten. The TCR was taken from a man aged 18 to 29 who had mild COVID-19 (a few samples of this study predate the infection). Cell type and time point are not known. Sequencing input: PBMCs or a T cell subset sorted from them (not recorded which).

This chain's CDR3 is CASSQGTSGDNEQFF. CDR3 coding DNA: TGCGCCAGCAGCCAAGGGACTAGCGGGGACAATGAGCAGTTCTTC. The chain couples TRBV4-3 to TRBJ2-1, with 12 nucleotides matching TRBD2. CDR3 length equals 15 residues. Trimming cost V 1 base and J 5 bases; bases outside gene matches: 0. Germline lookup yields CDR1 LGHNA and CDR2 YSLEER.